The 19 T cell receptor beta chains given below trace back to one sample, sequenced in a study of T-cell memory formation after mild COVID-19. TCRdb reprocessed the 5' RACE reads via MiXCR and lists one record per CDR3 protein. The sample shows approximately 430,000 distinct CDR3 sequences, around 22% of them seen only once. What was sequenced was PBMCs or a T cell subset sorted from them (not recorded which). These receptors came from an adult woman who had mild COVID-19 (a few samples of this study predate the infection). Cell type and time point are not known.

This clonotype appeared a few times. The rearrangement links TRBV29-1 to TRBJ1-3; TRBD1 matches 7 bases. The CDR3 loop spans 14 amino acids. J lost 2 bases, V lost 7 bases, and 8 bases had no gene match. Germline CDR1 SQVTM, CDR2 ANQGSEA. The CDR3 coding sequence is TGCAGCGCCTTGACAGGGACCACTGGAAACACCATATATTTT. Translating it yields CSALTGTTGNTIYF. Supplemented by reference TRBV29-1 and TRBJ1-3, the full variable domain reads SAVISQKPSRDICQRGTSLTIQCQVDSQVTMMFWYRQQPGQSLTLIATANQGSEATYESGFVIDKFPISRPNLTFSTLTVSNMSPEDSSIYLCSALTGTTGNTIYFGEGSWLTVV.

The rearrangement links TRBV29-1 to TRBJ2-7, with 11 bases lining up with TRBD1. CDR1 is SQVTM and CDR2 is ANQGSEA in the germline V gene. The CDR3 spans 12 residues. The V gene end was trimmed by 3 bases and the J gene end by 6 bases; junction bases not matched to a gene: 1. CDR3 sequence (DNA): TGCAGCGTTGAGGGACAGGGGGTCGAGCAGTACTTC. This sequence encodes CSVEGQGVEQYF.

This clonotype was seen a handful of times. The gene calls are TRBV20-1 and TRBJ2-7; 7 nucleotides line up with TRBD1. The CDR3 extends over 14 amino acids. V dropped 5 bases and J dropped 1; count of bases not matched to a gene: 8. CDR1 is DFQATT, CDR2 SNEGSKA, per germline (reference sequence). The CDR3 loop reads CSADRDSLSYEQYF. The CDR3 nucleotides read TGCAGTGCTGACCGGGACAGCCTGTCCTACGAGCAGTACTTC.

The V gene is TRBV6-2 or TRBV6-3, the J gene TRBJ2-1, with a tentative D call TRBD1 (5 bases). Germline V gene data show CDR1 as MNHEY and CDR2 as SVGEGT. This CDR3 is built from 12 residues. Trimming removed 6 bases from V and 15 bases from J, with 18 bases in between. CDR3 nucleotide sequence: TGTGCCAGCAGCCAAGGGCTAGGGGAAGGGTTCTTC. Its protein product is CASSQGLGEGFF.

The chain is built from TRBV12-3 or TRBV12-4 and TRBJ2-7, with D perhaps TRBD1 or TRBD2 (6 bases each). The CDR3 contains 15 residues. V dropped 5 bases and J dropped 6 bases, with 20 bases sitting between them. CDR3 region: CASSPSQGRGSEQYF. The DNA of the CDR3 is TGTGCCAGCAGTCCGTCACAGGGTCGGGGGTCCGAGCAGTACTTC.

At least ten counts were recorded for this clonotype. The chain carries TRBV4-3 and TRBJ2-3; D is ambiguous. From germline, CDR1 is LGHNA and CDR2 YSLEER. The V and J ends lost 4 bases and 7 bases respectively, with 9 bases between them. The CDR3 sequence is 12 residues long. This CDR3 reads CASSPESHTQYF. For the CDR3, the DNA is TGCGCCAGCAGCCCCGAGAGTCATACGCAGTATTTT.

This clonotype was detected a few times. J is TRBJ2-3 and V is TRBV28; D gene unclear. Germline loops: CDR1 MDHEN, CDR2 SYDVKM. The V gene lost 0 bases and the J gene lost 0 bases, with 7 bases spanning the gap. The CDR3 contains 15 residues. The CDR3 loop reads CASSLWGVSTDTQYF. The CDR3 bases are TGTGCCAGCAGTTTATGGGGCGTGAGCACAGATACGCAGTATTTT.

A few counts support this clonotype. The chain recombines TRBV3-1 with TRBJ1-4; tentative D call: TRBD1 (6 bases). V lost 4 bases and J 8 bases, leaving 14 bases between the germline ends. Per the germline V gene, CDR1 is LGHDT and CDR2 is YNNKEL (reference sequence). This CDR3 has 14 residues. In DNA, the CDR3 is TGTGCCAGCAGCCCGGGACACCGAGGGGAAAAACTGTTTTTT. This gives the protein CASSPGHRGEKLFF.

A few counts support this clonotype. This chain links TRBV7-6 with TRBJ2-2, with no clear D. CDR1 SGHVS and CDR2 FNYEAQ come from the germline V gene. V was cut by 3 bases and J by 4 bases, with 9 bases left in between. CDR3 length: 14 residues. CDR3 region: CASSFSLITGELFF. The CDR3 DNA follows: TGTGCCAGCAGCTTTAGTCTCATCACCGGGGAGCTGTTTTTT.

This clonotype was picked up a small number of times. V is TRBV7-8 and J is TRBJ2-7; TRBD1 aligns across 10 bases. Trimming cost V 3 bases and J 3 bases; bases outside gene matches: 8. Germline V CDR1 and CDR2: SGHVS, FQNEAQ. The CDR3 consists of 16 residues. CDR3 in DNA: TGTGCCAGCAGCTTCACGCTGGACAGGGGGGACTACGAGCAGTACTTC. It is translated as CASSFTLDRGDYEQYF.

This clonotype was observed a few times. The chain has TRBV29-1 and TRBJ2-7; 8 bases line up with TRBD1. Trimming at V came to 4 bases and at J to 4 bases, leaving 6 bases not matched to a gene. The CDR3 has 13 amino acids. Per the germline V gene, CDR1 is SQVTM and CDR2 is ANQGSEA. The CDR3 DNA sequence: TGCAGCGTTGCCCTGGACAGGGCTTACGAGCAGTACTTC. This sequence encodes CSVALDRAYEQYF.

The chain links TRBV7-6 to TRBJ2-7; 10 positions match TRBD2. Germline CDR1 reads SGHVS; CDR2 reads FNYEAQ. CDR3 size: 14 residues. V trimming: 5 bases; J trimming: 2 bases; junction bases outside the gene matches: 3. CDR3 sequence: CASSLGLATYEQYF. The CDR3 DNA is TGTGCCAGCAGCCTGGGACTAGCGACCTACGAGCAGTACTTC.

In this sample, this clonotype turned up once. This chain uses TRBV7-9 with TRBJ1-6; D gene unclear. From germline, CDR1 is SEHNR and CDR2 FQNEAQ (reference sequence). There are 13 residues in the CDR3. V shed 2 bases and J shed 9 bases, with 8 bases lying between them. Here the CDR3 reads CASSLQQSSPLHF. The DNA of the CDR3 is TGTGCCAGCAGCTTACAGCAGTCTTCACCCCTCCACTTT.

DNA for the CDR3: TGCGCCAGCAGCCCTCTGGGACAGGGGACCGCTCTCTATGGCTACACCTTC. Translated: CASSPLGQGTALYGYTF. This chain uses TRBV5-1 with TRBJ1-2; 10 nucleotides line up with TRBD1. The CDR3 extends over 17 amino acids. Losses at the gene ends were 4 bases for V and 4 bases for J; bases not matched to a gene: 13. Germline V gene lookup returns CDR1 SGHRS and CDR2 YFSETQ.

A few counts support this clonotype. The V and J genes are TRBV7-8 and TRBJ1-2; maybe TRBD1 (6 bases). Trimming pared 1 base from V and 3 bases from J, leaving 9 bases between. Germline CDR1 and CDR2: SGHVS and FQNEAQ. The CDR3 is made up of 14 amino acids. The CDR3 coding sequence is TGTGCCAGCAGCTTAGGGGGACACCACTATGGCTACACCTTC. It yields the protein CASSLGGHHYGYTF.

This chain links TRBV23-1 with TRBJ2-3; no clear D. TRBV23-1 is treated as an ORF (open reading frame) with a function not yet certain. The CDR3 is 17 amino acids. Trimming pared 4 bases from V and 2 bases from J, leaving 19 bases between. The CDR3 region is CASSRPYPGGITDTQYF. CDR3 in DNA: TGCGCCAGCAGTCGCCCATATCCAGGTGGCATCACAGATACGCAGTATTTT.

This rearrangement joins TRBV5-1 to TRBJ1-2; D unclear. The germline V gene has CDR1 SGHRS and CDR2 YFSETQ. Trimming took 8 bases from V and 4 from J, leaving 15 bases between them. The length of the CDR3 is 13 residues. The CDR3 reads CASKVWEGYGYTF. The CDR3 bases are TGCGCCAGTAAAGTCTGGGAGGGCTATGGCTACACCTTC.

This clonotype has ten or more counts. This chain connects TRBV4-3 to TRBJ2-3, with a possible D match to TRBD1 (6 bases). The CDR3 is 14 amino acids. Germline CDR1 is LGHNA and CDR2 is YSLEER. V was trimmed by 3 bases and J by 3 bases, leaving 10 bases between them. The CDR3, as DNA: TGCGCCAGCAGCCACAAAGGACAGACAGATACGCAGTATTTT. This sequence encodes CASSHKGQTDTQYF.

This sequence joins TRBV6-1 and TRBJ2-7; 8 nucleotides match TRBD1. CDR1 is MNHNS and CDR2 is SASEGT in the germline V gene. This CDR3 spans 15 amino acids. V lost 6 bases to trimming and J lost 2 bases; unmatched junction nucleotides: 9. This CDR3 reads CASRRPTGQAYEQYF. As DNA, the CDR3 is TGTGCCAGCAGACGACCCACGGGACAGGCCTACGAGCAGTACTTC.